This is a list of T cell receptor beta chains from one sample in a study of beta chain features in type 1 diabetes. Only in-frame clones appear in the TCRdb table, and some are missing; sequencing was by immunoSEQ multiplex PCR. Among 280,000 or so clones listed, 15% were seen once. Sample: naive CD4+ T cells from blood. The receptors derive from a man aged 18-30 years with type 1 diabetes. Both conserved end residues are part of each CDR3. The order of the fields is V gene, J gene, clone size, D gene, CDR3 protein, CDR3 DNA. D genes are given only for firm matches. Size is omitted from some rows. Given values are once, few, many or a class for expanded clones.

TRBV19	TRBJ2-1	few	TRBD2	CATRRLAGGNEQFF	TGTGCCACCCGTCGGCTAGCGGGCGGAAATGAGCAGTTCTTC
TRBV29-1	TRBJ1-1	-	-	CSVDRGVGTEAFF	TGCAGCGTTGACAGGGGAGTTGGCACTGAAGCTTTCTTT
TRBV30	TRBJ1-6	-	TRBD1	CASGTENNSPLHF	TGTGCCTCCGGGACAGAGAATAATTCACCCCTCCACTTT
TRBV6-5	TRBJ2-7	-	-	CASSSGNEQYF	TGTGCCAGCAGTTCAGGGAACGAGCAGTACTTC
TRBV28	TRBJ1-2	-	TRBD1	CASSSGQGQDGYTF	TGTGCCAGCAGTTCCGGACAGGGGCAGGATGGCTACACCTTC
TRBV7-9	TRBJ2-3	few	-	CASKKGLLGTDTQYF	TGTGCCAGCAAAAAGGGACTCCTGGGCACAGATACGCAGTATTTT
TRBV9	TRBJ1-6	-	-	CASSVESDSPLHF	TGTGCCAGCAGCGTGGAGAGCGATTCACCCCTCCACTTT
TRBV18	TRBJ2-5	-	-	CASSPPGLYQETQYF	TGTGCCAGCTCACCACCGGGACTGTACCAAGAGACCCAGTACTTC
TRBV5-6	TRBJ2-4	few	TRBD1	CASSLKGAAKNIQYF	TGTGCCAGCAGCTTGAAGGGGGCTGCCAAAAACATTCAGTACTTC
TRBV11-2	TRBJ1-1	few	TRBD1	CASSFGRQGAKWNTEAFF	TGTGCCAGCAGCTTCGGCAGGCAGGGGGCAAAGTGGAACACTGAAGCTTTCTTT
TRBV11-2	TRBJ2-2	few	-	CASRTFRDTTNTGELFF	TGTGCCAGCAGAACTTTCCGGGACACAACGAACACCGGGGAGCTGTTTTTT
TRBV11-2	TRBJ2-1	-	-	CASSFLDRSSYNEQFF	TGTGCCAGCAGCTTCCTCGACAGGAGCTCCTACAATGAGCAGTTCTTC
TRBV18	TRBJ2-5	few	-	CASSPPSRETQYF	TGTGCCAGCTCACCACCATCGAGAGAGACCCAGTACTTC
TRBV4-3	TRBJ1-1	-	-	CASSQEDYTEAFF	TGCGCCAGCAGCCAGGAGGATTACACTGAAGCTTTCTTT
TRBV4-1	TRBJ2-3	-	-	CASSQDAGGFTDTQYF	TGCGCCAGCAGCCAAGATGCCGGGGGTTTCACAGATACGCAGTATTTT
TRBV7-2	TRBJ2-3	few	-	CASSFRGGADTQYF	TGTGCCAGCAGCTTTAGGGGCGGCGCAGATACGCAGTATTTT
TRBV7-9	TRBJ1-5	-	-	CASSFLHGEGPQHF	TGTGCCAGCAGCTTCCTACACGGAGAAGGGCCCCAGCATTTT
TRBV30	TRBJ2-7	few	-	CVGQKDSYEQYF	TGTGTCGGACAGAAAGACTCCTACGAGCAGTACTTC
TRBV30	TRBJ1-1	-	-	CAWSRDSSEAFF	TGTGCCTGGAGCAGGGATTCCTCTGAAGCTTTCTTT
TRBV5-1	TRBJ2-1	few	TRBD1	CASSTTGVNEQFF	TGCGCCAGCAGCACGACAGGGGTCAATGAGCAGTTCTTC
TRBV28	TRBJ1-1	few	-	CASSLGSRGDTEAFF	TGTGCCAGCAGTTTAGGATCCAGGGGAGATACTGAAGCTTTCTTT
TRBV6-4	TRBJ2-7	-	TRBD1	CASSDSSRQGWNYEQYF	TGTGCCAGCAGTGACTCAAGTAGACAGGGTTGGAACTACGAGCAGTACTTC
TRBV14	TRBJ2-3	-	-	CASSPDWGRPDTQYF	TGTGCCAGCAGTCCTGACTGGGGCCGCCCGGATACGCAGTATTTT
TRBV6-4	TRBJ2-3	-	TRBD2	CASSDSSSGSTDTQYF	TGTGCCAGCAGTGACTCGTCTAGCGGGAGTACAGATACGCAGTATTTT
TRBV27	TRBJ1-1	-	-	CANLGEGTEAFF	TGTGCCAACCTGGGGGAGGGCACTGAAGCTTTCTTT
TRBV28	TRBJ2-1	-	TRBD2	CASSLWGREGYNEQFF	TGTGCCAGCAGTTTATGGGGGCGGGAGGGCTACAATGAGCAGTTCTTC
TRBV5-4	TRBJ2-5	few	TRBD1	CASSLGGGGIQETQYF	TGTGCCAGCAGCTTGGGAGGGGGCGGCATCCAAGAGACCCAGTACTTC
TRBV29-1	TRBJ2-1	-	-	CSGQVTRYNEQFF	TGCAGCGGACAGGTGACCCGCTACAATGAGCAGTTCTTC
TRBV4-2	TRBJ2-7	few	TRBD1	CASSHAIPGQSYEQYF	TGTGCCAGCAGCCATGCTATTCCGGGACAGTCCTACGAGCAGTACTTC
TRBV10-1	TRBJ2-2	-	TRBD1	CASRRGQDTGELFF	TGCGCCAGCAGACGTGGACAGGACACCGGGGAGCTGTTTTTT
TRBV9	TRBJ2-7	few	-	CASSAQSFRDEQYF	TGTGCCAGCAGCGCCCAATCCTTCAGGGACGAGCAGTACTTC
TRBV15	TRBJ2-7	few	-	CATSRDIQAYEQYF	TGTGCCACCAGCAGAGATATACAGGCCTACGAGCAGTACTTC
TRBV30	TRBJ1-2	few	-	CAWREKGNYGYTF	TGTGCCTGGAGGGAAAAGGGGAACTATGGCTACACCTTC
TRBV29-1	TRBJ2-7	-	TRBD2	CSVEGLAGDEQYF	TGCAGCGTTGAAGGACTAGCGGGAGACGAGCAGTACTTC
TRBV28	TRBJ1-5	-	-	CASSPGGWGNQPQHF	TGTGCCAGCAGTCCCGGGGGTTGGGGCAATCAGCCCCAGCATTTT
TRBV6-6	TRBJ2-1	few	-	CASSYSSGGRRNEQFF	TGTGCCAGCAGTTACTCGTCCGGGGGTCGGAGGAATGAGCAGTTCTTC
TRBV9	TRBJ1-1	-	TRBD1	CASSKQGAITEAFF	TGTGCCAGCAGCAAGCAGGGGGCGATCACTGAAGCTTTCTTT
TRBV27	TRBJ2-7	-	TRBD2	CASSSRLAGYEQYF	TGTGCCAGCAGTTCCCGACTAGCGGGATACGAGCAGTACTTC
TRBV6-5	TRBJ2-3	few	TRBD2	CASTTTSGGTDTQYF	TGTGCCAGCACGACGACTAGCGGAGGCACAGATACGCAGTATTTT
TRBV30	TRBJ1-1	few	-	CAWGTGTEAFF	TGTGCCTGGGGAACCGGGACTGAAGCTTTCTTT
TRBV5-6	TRBJ1-5	-	TRBD1	CASSITISGTGGQPQHF	TGTGCCAGCAGCATAACGATTTCCGGGACAGGGGGTCAGCCCCAGCATTTT